This is a list of T cell receptor beta chains from one sample in a study of siplizumab effects on memory and regulatory T cells. Clones were sequenced by immunoSEQ multiplex PCR, and TCRdb holds only the in-frame ones, with some missing. The profile covers tens of thousands of clones, with about 90% appearing a single time and roughly 30% taken by the ten largest. The sequencing input was CD8+ T cells sorted from blood. The receptors shown here come from a human donor in good health. Both conserved end residues are trimmed from each CDR3.

cdr3_length | j_call | v_call | cdr3_aa
12 | TRBJ2-3 | TRBV19 | ASSIGTSGPMWI
12 | TRBJ2-5 | TRBV19 | ASSVFGASETQY
14 | TRBJ2-1 | TRBV9 | ASSVATQRANNEQF
13 | TRBJ2-2 | TRBV4-1 | ASSQARVGTGELF
12 | TRBJ2-7 | TRBV2 | ASRESGRNYEQY
16 | TRBJ2-3 | TRBV18 | ASSPWGPLTSSTDTQY
11 | TRBJ2-7 | TRBV18 | ASSPPDSYEQY
10 | TRBJ1-2 | TRBV4-2 | ASMGANYGYT
13 | TRBJ2-3 | TRBV27 | ASSLPGGGTDTQY
12 | TRBJ2-1 | TRBV5-1 | ASRRLEINNEQF
13 | TRBJ2-3 | TRBV7-2 | ASRNPDRMPDTQY
13 | TRBJ1-1 | TRBV11-3 | ASSLGAGEYTEAF
13 | TRBJ1-2 | TRBV6-6 | ASSYSLGDRYGYT
13 | TRBJ1-5 | TRBV5-1 | ASSLGGGEYQPQH
14 | TRBJ1-3 | TRBV5-1 | ASSLSGESWGNTIY
11 | TRBJ2-2 | TRBV27 | ASSFSNTGELF
14 | TRBJ1-2 | TRBV2 | ASSGGGQGLYYGYT
16 | TRBJ2-6 | TRBV9 | ASGIDPRTFSGANVLT